This T cell receptor beta chain was sequenced in a study of blood T cell repertoires in COVID-19. Study information: COVID-19 samples, acute and convalescent, were from the United States, Italy and Spain. PBMCs, B-cell-depleted T cells, or T cells provided the cDNA or gDNA that made up the material.

Germline assignment: CDR1 MNHEY and CDR2 SVGAGI. The CDR3 has 13 residues. J lost 1 base, V lost 7 bases, and 1 base had no gene match. Per the authors' pipeline: Cell counts per sample came from amplifying reference gene primers. The repertoire was sequenced with immunoSEQ multiplex PCR; TCRdb's copy has only in-frame clones and lacks some. Clone size and V and J calls were adopted from that table, with D and trimming inferred from the DNA. The profile shows about 400,000 clones, approximately 86% of them singletons. The genes are TRBV6-5 and TRBJ2-5, with TRBD1 matching 9 bases. This TCR was sampled from a human donor in a cohort sampled during active COVID-19. The sample was peripheral blood. The CDR3 reads CASTGQGQETQYF. Written as DNA, the CDR3 is TGTGCCAGCACGGGACAGGGCCAAGAGACCCAGTACTTC.